This passage covers 3 T cell receptor beta chains from one sample sequenced in a study of naive CD8 T cells in extremely preterm neonates. Preterm samples came from extremely preterm deliveries at about 22-28 weeks. This table comes from immunoSEQ multiplex PCR, and its TCRdb copy is limited to in-frame clones, with some not included. The data hold 21,000 or so clones, with about 87% observed a single time. Study-level points and caveats: Compared with older groups, preterm CDR3s were shorter, with fewer N additions and less trimming.

These receptors are not linked to any known antigen. Sequencing input: naive CD8+ T cells from cord blood. The origin of the receptors is a boy who was born preterm.

The chain carries TRBV29-1 and TRBJ1-2; D is perhaps TRBD1 (5 bases). The V end was cut by 5 bases, the J end by 0 bases, with 7 bases between. CDR3 length: 12 residues. Germline V gene data show CDR1 as SQVTM and CDR2 as ANQGSEA. CDR3 sequence (DNA): TGCAGCGTTCTGACAGCTAACTATGGCTACACCTTC. As protein: CSVLTANYGYTF.

The CDR3 sequence is CASWTSGGSSYEQYF. The CDR3 bases are TGTGCCAGCTGGACTAGCGGGGGATCAAGCTACGAGCAGTACTTC. The chain uses TRBV27 and TRBJ2-7; TRBD2 matches 13 bases. Germline assignment: CDR1 MNHEY and CDR2 SMNVEV (reference sequence). Germline trimming cut 8 bases from V and 3 bases from J; bases unmatched to any gene: 7. The CDR3 has 15 amino acids.

The rearrangement joins TRBV28 to TRBJ2-5; D remains unclear. Trimming removed 2 bases at V and 0 bases at J, with 4 bases between. CDR1 MDHEN and CDR2 SYDVKM come from the germline V gene. The CDR3 sequence is 13 residues long. The DNA for the CDR3 is TGTGCCAGCAGTTTAGCGTACCAAGAGACCCAGTACTTC. Residues: CASSLAYQETQYF.